These 8 T cell receptor beta chains originate from one sample sequenced in a study of CD8 T cells in Susac syndrome. Random hexamers were used to reverse transcribe an amount of roughly 0.45 to 1 ug RNA. TCRdb re-called the immunoSEQ multiplex PCR reads with MiXCR, one entry per CDR3 protein. The sample carries 70,000 to 85,000 distinct CDR3 sequences, about 95% recorded once. The sequencing input was CD8+ T cells from PBMCs. The receptor source for this set is a human donor with Susac syndrome.

The J gene is TRBJ2-1, the V gene TRBV7-6; D possibly corresponds to TRBD1 (6 bases). The CDR3 extends over 13 amino acids. Trimming pared 5 bases from V and 8 bases from J, leaving 13 bases between. CDR1 and CDR2 (germline): SGHVS, FNYEAQ. Here the CDR3 reads CASSTKQGDEQFF. The CDR3 DNA sequence: TGTGCCAGCAGCACCAAACAGGGCGATGAGCAGTTCTTC.

The gene calls are TRBV6-2 or TRBV6-3 and TRBJ2-7, with 10 nucleotides matching TRBD2. CDR3 length equals 15 residues. Germline values: CDR1 MNHEY, CDR2 SVGEGT. V shed 2 bases, J shed 7 bases, and the junction held 8 bases outside the gene matches. The CDR3 loop reads CASSYELAGVGEQYF. The CDR3 DNA reads as TGTGCCAGCAGTTACGAGCTAGCGGGGGTCGGGGAGCAGTACTTC.

The rearrangement links TRBV3-1 to TRBJ2-5; D unresolved. This CDR3 has 14 amino acids. Germline V lookup: CDR1 LGHDT, CDR2 YNNKEL (reference sequence). V dropped 0 bases and J dropped 7 bases, with 12 bases sitting between them. For the CDR3, the DNA is TGTGCCAGCAGCCAAGATCCCCAGCTTCGGACCCAGTACTTC. Its translation is CASSQDPQLRTQYF.

The rearrangement uses TRBV19 and TRBJ1-1, with D perhaps matching TRBD1 (5 bases). With 8 bases removed from V and 5 bases from J, the gap between germline ends came to 9 bases. This CDR3 is built from 11 residues. CDR1 is LNHDA, CDR2 SQIVND, per germline (reference sequence). DNA for the CDR3: TGTGCCAGTGGACGGGGGACTGAAGCTTTCTTT. Translation: CASGRGTEAFF.

The V and J genes are TRBV29-1 and TRBJ2-7, with 10 nucleotides matching TRBD1. With V trimmed by 6 bases and J by 7 bases, 9 bases remained unmatched. The germline V gene has CDR1 SQVTM and CDR2 ANQGSEA. This CDR3 is 13 amino acids long. The CDR3 sequence is CSVMTGQGREQYF. The CDR3 bases are TGCAGCGTGATGACGGGACAGGGGAGGGAGCAGTACTTC.

The rearrangement uses TRBV14 and TRBJ2-2; D might be TRBD1 (5 bases). CDR1 SGHDN and CDR2 FVKESK come from the germline V gene. The CDR3 is 13 amino acids. The ends were cut back, 1 base at V and 7 bases at J, with 7 bases in the middle. The CDR3 reads CASSQAGYGELFF. The CDR3 coding sequence is TGTGCCAGCAGCCAAGCAGGGTACGGGGAGCTGTTTTTT.

V is TRBV15 and J is TRBJ1-1; possible D gene TRBD1, 6 bases. The CDR3 covers 13 residues. From germline, CDR1 is LNHNV and CDR2 YYDKDF (reference sequence). Trimming removed 5 bases at V and 0 bases at J, with 7 bases between. DNA for the CDR3: TGTGCCACCAGCGGGGACATGAACACTGAAGCTTTCTTT. Protein product: CATSGDMNTEAFF.

The chain couples TRBV29-1 to TRBJ2-7, with 9 bases matching TRBD2. This CDR3 contains 13 residues. The trim removed 6 bases at V and 2 bases at J, leaving 5 bases unmatched. In germline, CDR1 is SQVTM, CDR2 ANQGSEA. CDR3 region: CSVEREDPYEQYF. The CDR3 nucleotides read TGCAGCGTGGAGCGGGAGGACCCCTACGAGCAGTACTTC.